This T cell receptor (beta chain) was sequenced in a study of human T cells and chemical hapten exposure. Study as a whole: Sensitizing treatment utilized 2% DPC over a roughly 2 cm by roughly 2 cm portion of upper inner arm skin.

The time point was: pre-sensitization, week 0. Noted treatment: therapeutic diphenylcyclopropenone sensitization with weekly scalp DPC. Only one count was recorded for this clonotype. TCRdb processed the RACE reads anew with MiXCR; each CDR3 protein has one entry. Among approximately 100,000 distinct CDR3 sequences listed, roughly a tenth were seen once. This clonotype was sampled from a woman in her thirties or forties with alopecia areata. Some clones in this sample may be carry-over from other donors' samples. This sample comprised whole blood, obtained in connection with sensitization to the hapten diphenylcyclopropenone (DPC).

The DNA of the CDR3 is TGTGCCAGCAGTTTATATCGCCAGACTAATGAGCAGTTCTTC. It codes for CASSLYRQTNEQFF. The rearrangement links TRBV28 to TRBJ2-1; D is uncertain. The CDR3 has 14 amino acids. Trimming stripped 1 base from V and 7 bases from J, with 11 bases between. In germline, CDR1 is MDHEN, CDR2 SYDVKM.